This T cell receptor beta chain was obtained from a study of cytomegalovirus exposure and HLA in healthy donors. On the study more broadly: A subsequent analysis stated that the roughly 130 validation repertoires were run on the same platform as the roughly 670 first-cohort repertoires. Study observations and caveats: Specificity of a few CMV-associated chains for CMV antigens was verified in vitro. The study recorded 164 TCR beta chains that were cytomegalovirus-associated.

Details on this clone: What it binds is not known.

This CDR3 is built from 13 residues. Trimming left V 0 bases short and J 4 bases short, with 7 bases between. In germline, CDR1 is SQVTM, CDR2 ANQGSEA. Here immunoSEQ multiplex PCR was the method, and the copy in TCRdb shows in-frame clones only, minus some. The sample records roughly 350,000 clones, just over 85% being singletons. The sequenced sample consisted of PBMCs. This clonotype was sampled from a woman under 30 in good health and CMV-seronegative. The genes are TRBV29-1 and TRBJ2-1; D uncertain. Here the CDR3 reads CSVEDSVYNEQFF. The CDR3 coding sequence is TGCAGCGTTGAAGACAGCGTATACAATGAGCAGTTCTTC.